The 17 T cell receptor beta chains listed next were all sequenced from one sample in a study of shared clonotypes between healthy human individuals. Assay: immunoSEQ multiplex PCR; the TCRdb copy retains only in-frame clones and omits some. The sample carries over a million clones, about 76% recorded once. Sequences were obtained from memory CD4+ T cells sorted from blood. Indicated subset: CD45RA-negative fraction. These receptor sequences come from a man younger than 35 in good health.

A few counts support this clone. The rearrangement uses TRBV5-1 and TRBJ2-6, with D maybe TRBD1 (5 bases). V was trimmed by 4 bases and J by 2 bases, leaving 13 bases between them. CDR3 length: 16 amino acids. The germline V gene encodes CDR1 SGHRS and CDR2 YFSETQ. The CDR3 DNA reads TGCGCCAGCAGCCCAAACTCAGGGCCTGGGGCCAACGTCCTGACTTTC. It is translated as CASSPNSGPGANVLTF.

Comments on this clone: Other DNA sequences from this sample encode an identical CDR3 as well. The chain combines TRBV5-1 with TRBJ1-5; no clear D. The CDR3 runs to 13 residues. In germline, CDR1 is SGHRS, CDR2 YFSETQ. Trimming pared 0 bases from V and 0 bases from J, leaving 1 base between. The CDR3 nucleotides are TGCGCCAGCAGCTTGGGTAGCAATCAGCCCCAGCATTTT. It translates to CASSLGSNQPQHF.

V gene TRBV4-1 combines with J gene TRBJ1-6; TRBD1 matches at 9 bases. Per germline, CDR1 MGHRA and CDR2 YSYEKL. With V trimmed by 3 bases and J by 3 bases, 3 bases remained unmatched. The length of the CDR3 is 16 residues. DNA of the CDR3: TGCGCCAGCAGCCAGATGACAGGGGGCTATAATTCACCCCTCCACTTT. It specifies CASSQMTGGYNSPLHF.

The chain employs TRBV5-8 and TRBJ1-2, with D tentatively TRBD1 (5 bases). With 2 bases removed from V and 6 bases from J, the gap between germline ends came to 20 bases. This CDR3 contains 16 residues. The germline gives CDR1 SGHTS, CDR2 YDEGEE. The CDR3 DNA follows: TGTGCCAGCAGCTTAGGGACCGCGATAGGGTTGGATGGCTACACCTTC. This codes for CASSLGTAIGLDGYTF.

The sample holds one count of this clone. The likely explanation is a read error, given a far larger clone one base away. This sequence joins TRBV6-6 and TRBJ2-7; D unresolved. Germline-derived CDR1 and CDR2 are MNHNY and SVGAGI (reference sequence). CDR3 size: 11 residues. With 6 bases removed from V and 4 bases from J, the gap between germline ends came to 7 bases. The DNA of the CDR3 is TGTGCCAGCAGCCAAACATACGAGCAGTACTTC. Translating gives CASSQTYEQYF.

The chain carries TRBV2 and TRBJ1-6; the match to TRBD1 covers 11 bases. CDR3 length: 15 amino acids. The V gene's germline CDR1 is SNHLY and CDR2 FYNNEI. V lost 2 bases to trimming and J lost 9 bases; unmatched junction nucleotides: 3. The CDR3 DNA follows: TGTGCCAGCAGTGAAATTGGACAGGGGGCTTCACCCCTCCACTTT. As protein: CASSEIGQGASPLHF.

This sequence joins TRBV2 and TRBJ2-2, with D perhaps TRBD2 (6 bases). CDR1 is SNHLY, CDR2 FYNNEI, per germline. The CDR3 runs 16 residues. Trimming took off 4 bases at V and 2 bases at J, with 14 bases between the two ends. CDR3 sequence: CASSGRGNINTGELFF. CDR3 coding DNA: TGTGCCAGCAGTGGCCGGGGGAACATAAACACCGGGGAGCTGTTTTTT.

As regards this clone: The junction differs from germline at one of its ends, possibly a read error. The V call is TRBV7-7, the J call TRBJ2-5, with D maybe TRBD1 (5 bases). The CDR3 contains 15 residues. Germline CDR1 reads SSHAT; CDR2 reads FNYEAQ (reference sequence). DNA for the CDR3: TGTGCTAGCAGCTTGATGGCAGGGCTATCAGAGACCCAGTACTTC. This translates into CASSLMAGLSETQYF. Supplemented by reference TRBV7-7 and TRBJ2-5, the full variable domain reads GAGVSQSPRYKVTKRGQDVTLRCDPISSHATLYWYQQALGQGPEFLTYFNYEAQPDKSGLPSDRFSAERPEGSISTLTIQRTEQRDSAMYRCASSLMAGLSETQYFGPGTRLLVL.

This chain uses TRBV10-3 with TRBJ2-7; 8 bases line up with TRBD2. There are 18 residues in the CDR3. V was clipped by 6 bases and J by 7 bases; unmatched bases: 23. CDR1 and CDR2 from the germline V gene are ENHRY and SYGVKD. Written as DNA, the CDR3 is TGTGCCATCAGGCCAGTCCAGGGACGGGGAGCGGGAGAGGGTGAGCAGTACTTC. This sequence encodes CAIRPVQGRGAGEGEQYF.

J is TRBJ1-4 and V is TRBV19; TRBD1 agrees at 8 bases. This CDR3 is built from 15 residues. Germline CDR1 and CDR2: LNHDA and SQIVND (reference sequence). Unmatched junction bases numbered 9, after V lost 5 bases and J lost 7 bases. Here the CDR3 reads CASSSRQGQVEKLFF. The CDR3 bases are TGTGCCAGTAGTTCCCGACAGGGGCAAGTTGAAAAACTGTTTTTT.

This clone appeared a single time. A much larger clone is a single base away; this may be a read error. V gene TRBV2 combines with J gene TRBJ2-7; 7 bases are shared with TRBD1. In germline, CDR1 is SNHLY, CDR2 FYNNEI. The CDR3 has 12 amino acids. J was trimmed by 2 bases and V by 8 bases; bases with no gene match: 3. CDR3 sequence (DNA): TGTGCCAGCGGGGGACAGACCTACGAGCAGTACTTC. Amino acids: CASGGQTYEQYF. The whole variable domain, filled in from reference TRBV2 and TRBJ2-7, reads EPEVTQTPSHQVTQMGQEVILRCVPISNHLYFYWYRQILGQKVEFLVSFYNNEISEKSEIFDDQFSVERPDGSNFTLKIRSTKLEDSAMYFCASGGQTYEQYFGPGTRLTVT.

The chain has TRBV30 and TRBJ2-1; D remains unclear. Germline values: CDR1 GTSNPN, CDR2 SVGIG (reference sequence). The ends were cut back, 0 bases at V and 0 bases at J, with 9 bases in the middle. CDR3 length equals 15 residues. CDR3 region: CAWSVAGLSYNEQFF. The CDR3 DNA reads TGTGCCTGGAGTGTAGCCGGGCTCTCCTACAATGAGCAGTTCTTC.

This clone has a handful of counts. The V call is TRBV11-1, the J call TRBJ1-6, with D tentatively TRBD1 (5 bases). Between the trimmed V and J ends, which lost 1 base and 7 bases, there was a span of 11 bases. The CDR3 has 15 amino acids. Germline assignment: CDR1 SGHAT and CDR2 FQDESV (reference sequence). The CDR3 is CASSLGDRGNSPLHF. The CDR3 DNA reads TGTGCCAGCAGCTTAGGGGACCGAGGGAATTCACCCCTCCACTTT.

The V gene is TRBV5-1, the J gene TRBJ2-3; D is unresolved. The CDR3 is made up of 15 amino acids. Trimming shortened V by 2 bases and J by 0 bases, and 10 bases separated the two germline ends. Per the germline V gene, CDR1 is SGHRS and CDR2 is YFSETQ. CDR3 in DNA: TGCGCCAGCAGCTTCCTCCCGACTAGCACAGATACGCAGTATTTT. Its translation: CASSFLPTSTDTQYF. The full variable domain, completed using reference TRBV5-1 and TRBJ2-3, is KAGVTQTPRYLIKTRGQQVTLSCSPISGHRSVSWYQQTPGQGLQFLFEYFSETQRNKGNFPGRFSGRQFSNSRSEMNVSTLELGDSALYLCASSFLPTSTDTQYFGPGTRLTVL.

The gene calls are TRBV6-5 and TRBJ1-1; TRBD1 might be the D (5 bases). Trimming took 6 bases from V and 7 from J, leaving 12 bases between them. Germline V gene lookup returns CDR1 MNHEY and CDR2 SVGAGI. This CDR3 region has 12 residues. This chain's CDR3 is CASRSNGGEAFF. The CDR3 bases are TGTGCCAGCAGATCAAATGGGGGTGAAGCTTTCTTT.

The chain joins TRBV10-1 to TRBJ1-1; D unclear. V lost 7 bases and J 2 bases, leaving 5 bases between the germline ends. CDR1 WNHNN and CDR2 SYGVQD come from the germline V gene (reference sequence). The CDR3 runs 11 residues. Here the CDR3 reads CASTTNTEAFF. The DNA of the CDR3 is TGCGCCAGCACTACTAACACTGAAGCTTTCTTT.

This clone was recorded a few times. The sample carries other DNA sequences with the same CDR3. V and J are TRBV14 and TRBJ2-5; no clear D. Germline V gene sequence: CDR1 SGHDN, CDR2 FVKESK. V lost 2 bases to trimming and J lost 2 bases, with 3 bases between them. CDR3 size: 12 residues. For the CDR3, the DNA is TGTGCCAGCAGCCAATATCAAGAGACCCAGTACTTC. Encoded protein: CASSQYQETQYF.